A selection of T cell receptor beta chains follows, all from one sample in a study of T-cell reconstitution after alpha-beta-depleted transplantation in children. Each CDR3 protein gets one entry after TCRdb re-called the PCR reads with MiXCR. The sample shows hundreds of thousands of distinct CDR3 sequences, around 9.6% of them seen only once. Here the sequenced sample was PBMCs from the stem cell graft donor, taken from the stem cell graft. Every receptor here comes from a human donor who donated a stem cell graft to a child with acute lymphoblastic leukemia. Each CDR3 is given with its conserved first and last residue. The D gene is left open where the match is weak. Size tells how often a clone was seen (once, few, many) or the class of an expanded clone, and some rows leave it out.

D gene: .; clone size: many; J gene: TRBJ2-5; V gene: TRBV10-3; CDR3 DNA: TGTGCCATCAGTGAAATCCAAGAGACCCAGTACTTC; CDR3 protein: CAISEIQETQYF
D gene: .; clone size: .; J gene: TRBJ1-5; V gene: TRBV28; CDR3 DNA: TGTGCCAGCAGTTTTGGGGACTACAATCAGCCCCAGCATTTT; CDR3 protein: CASSFGDYNQPQHF
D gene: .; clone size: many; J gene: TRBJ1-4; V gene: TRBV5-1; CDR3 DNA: TGCGCCAGCGCCCACGGGCGTCAGGGAGCAGGACTGTTTTTT; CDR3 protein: CASAHGRQGAGLFF
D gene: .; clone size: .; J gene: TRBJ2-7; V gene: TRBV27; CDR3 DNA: TGTGCCAGCAGTTTAGGCGGTCTCTTCGAGCAGTACTTC; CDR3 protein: CASSLGGLFEQYF
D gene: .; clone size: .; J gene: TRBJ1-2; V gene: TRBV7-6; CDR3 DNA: TGTGCCAGCAGCCCCGTGGCGTTATCCTATGGCTACACCTTC; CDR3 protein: CASSPVALSYGYTF
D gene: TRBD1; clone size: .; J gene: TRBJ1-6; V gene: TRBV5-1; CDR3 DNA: TGCGCCAGCAGCTTGGGTCTGGGGACAGGGGAAGATTCACCCCTCCACTTT; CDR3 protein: CASSLGLGTGEDSPLHF
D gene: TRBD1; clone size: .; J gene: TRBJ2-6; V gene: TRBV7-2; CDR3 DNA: TGTGCCAGCGCCGACAGGGGGCGGCTCTTTGGGGCCAACGTCCTGACTTTC; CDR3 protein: CASADRGRLFGANVLTF
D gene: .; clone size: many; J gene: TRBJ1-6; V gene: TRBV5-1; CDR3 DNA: TGCGCCAGCAGCTTCTCCGGACAAAATAATTCACCCCTCCACTTT; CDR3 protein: CASSFSGQNNSPLHF
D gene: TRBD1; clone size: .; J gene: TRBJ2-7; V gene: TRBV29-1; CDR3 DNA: TGCAGCGTCGCTGAAGCGGCAGGGGGCGCTTCTACCTACGAGCAGTACTTC; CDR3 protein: CSVAEAAGGASTYEQYF
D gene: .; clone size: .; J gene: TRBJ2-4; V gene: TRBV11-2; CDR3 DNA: TGTGCCAGCAGCAACCCTACAGGAGACCTAGCCAAAAACATTCAGTACTTC; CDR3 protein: CASSNPTGDLAKNIQYF
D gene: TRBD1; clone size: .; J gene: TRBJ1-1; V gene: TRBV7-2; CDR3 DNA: TGTGCCTGCACCCGGACAGGGGAGTCTGAAGCTTTCTTT; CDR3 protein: CACTRTGESEAFF
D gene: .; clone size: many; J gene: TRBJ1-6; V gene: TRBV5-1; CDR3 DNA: TGCGCCAGCTCGAGGGAACGGTCACCCCTCCACTTT; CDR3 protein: CASSRERSPLHF
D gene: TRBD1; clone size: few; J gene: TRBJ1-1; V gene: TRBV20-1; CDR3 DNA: TGCAGTGGACAGGGGAACACTGAAGCTTTCTTT; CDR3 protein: CSGQGNTEAFF
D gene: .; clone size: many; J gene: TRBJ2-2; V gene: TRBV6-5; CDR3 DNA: TGTGCCAGCAGTTCTAGGATCGCGAACACCGGAGAGCTGTTTTTT; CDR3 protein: CASSSRIANTGELFF
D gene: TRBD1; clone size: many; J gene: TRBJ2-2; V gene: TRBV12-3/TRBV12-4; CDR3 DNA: TGTGCCAGCATCTATGGGGTAGGGGGCGCTGGAACCGGGGAGCTGTTTTTT; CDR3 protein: CASIYGVGGAGTGELFF
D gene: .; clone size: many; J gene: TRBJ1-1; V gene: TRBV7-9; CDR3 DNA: TGTGCCAGCAGCCCCTCACTAGGGACCCTGAACACTGAAGCTTTCTTT; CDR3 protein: CASSPSLGTLNTEAFF
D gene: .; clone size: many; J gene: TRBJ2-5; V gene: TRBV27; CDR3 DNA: TGTGCCAGCAGTTTTAAAGGATCAGCGGCGGAGACCCAGTACTTC; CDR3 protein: CASSFKGSAAETQYF
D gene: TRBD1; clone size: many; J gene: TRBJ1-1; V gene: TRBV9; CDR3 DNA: TGTGCCAGCAGCAGACCCGGACAGGGGGGGACTGAAGCTTTCTTT; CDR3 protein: CASSRPGQGGTEAFF
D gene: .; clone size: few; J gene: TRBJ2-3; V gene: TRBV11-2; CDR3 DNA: TGTGCCAGCAGCTTAGGAAGGATATCGGGCACAGATACGCAGTATTTT; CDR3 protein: CASSLGRISGTDTQYF
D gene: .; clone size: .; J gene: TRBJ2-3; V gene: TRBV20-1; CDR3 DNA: TGCAGTGCTACCCGAGCTGGGATGACTAGCACAGATACGCAGTATTTT; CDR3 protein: CSATRAGMTSTDTQYF
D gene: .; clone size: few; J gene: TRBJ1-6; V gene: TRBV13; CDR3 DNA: TGTGCCAGCAGCTTAGAGAGGGTAGATTCACCCCTCCACTTT; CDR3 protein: CASSLERVDSPLHF
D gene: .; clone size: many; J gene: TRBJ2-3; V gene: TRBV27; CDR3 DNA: TGTGCCAGCAGTTTATCGAAAGCCGCAGATACGCAGTATTTT; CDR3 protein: CASSLSKAADTQYF
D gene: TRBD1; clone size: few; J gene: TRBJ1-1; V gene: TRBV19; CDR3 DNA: TGTGCCAGTAGTAGGAGACAGGGGAACACTGAAGCTTTCTTT; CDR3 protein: CASSRRQGNTEAFF
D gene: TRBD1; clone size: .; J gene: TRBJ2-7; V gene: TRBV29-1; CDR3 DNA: TGCAGCGTTGAACCCCGGACAGGGGGGTACGAGCAGTACTTC; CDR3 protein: CSVEPRTGGYEQYF
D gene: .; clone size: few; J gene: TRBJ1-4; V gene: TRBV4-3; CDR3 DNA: TGCGCCAGCAGCCAAGTCACAGCAACTAATGAAAAACTGTTTTTT; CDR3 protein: CASSQVTATNEKLFF
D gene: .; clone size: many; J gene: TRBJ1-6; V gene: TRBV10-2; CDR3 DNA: TGCGCCAGCAGGAGGACTGACGACCTTTATTCACCCCTCCACTTT; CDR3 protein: CASRRTDDLYSPLHF
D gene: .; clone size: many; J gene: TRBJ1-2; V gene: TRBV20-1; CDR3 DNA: TGCAGTGCTAGAGATCTCACCGTGAGTGACAACTATGGCTACACCTTC; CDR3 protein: CSARDLTVSDNYGYTF
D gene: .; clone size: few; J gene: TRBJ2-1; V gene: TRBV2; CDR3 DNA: TGTGCCAGCGACGGGACCGACTACAATGAGCAGTTCTTC; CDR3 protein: CASDGTDYNEQFF
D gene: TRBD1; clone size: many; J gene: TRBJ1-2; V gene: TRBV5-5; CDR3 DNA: TGTGCCAGCAGCTTAAGAGAACAGGGGAACTATGGCTACACCTTC; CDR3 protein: CASSLREQGNYGYTF